The clone carrying this T cell receptor (beta chain) has a handful of counts. As yet, its antigen is unknown. This entry belongs to a study of early stage breast cancer tumors. At the level of the study: Roughly 8 ER+/PR+/HER2- tumors were invasive ductal; four were invasive lobular. Each sample averaged around 9.5-fold read coverage. The study's findings and limits: Blood repertoires resembled normal breast more than tumor.

Germline V gene sequence: CDR1 LNHDA, CDR2 SQIVND (reference sequence). The CDR3 sequence is 13 residues long. V lost 6 bases and J lost 4, with 12 bases in between. Each sample had two DNA replicates, roughly 0.5 ug blood or 1.5 ug tissue. Assay used: immunoSEQ multiplex PCR; TCRdb lists only in-frame clones, some missing. The table shows about 36,000 clones, with around 68% occurring only once. Sequencing was done on a sample of blood. This chain connects TRBV19 to TRBJ1-2; D call uncertain. This sequence was found in a person between 55 and 69 years old with breast cancer. The CDR3 coding sequence is TGTGCCAGTAGCAATCGACAAGCCTATGGCTACACCTTC. This translates into CASSNRQAYGYTF. Using reference TRBV19 and TRBJ1-2 for the parts outside the CDR3, the full variable domain is DGGITQSPKYLFRKEGQNVTLSCEQNLNHDAMYWYRQDPGQGLRLIYYSQIVNDFQKGDIAEGYSVSREKKESFPLTVTSAQKNPTAFYLCASSNRQAYGYTFGSGTRLTVV.